The sequence of this T cell receptor beta chain was determined in a study of CD8+ T cells in alopecia areata. Across the whole study: Treatment with tofacitinib (6 to 18 months) was followed by 6 months off drug.

The CDR3 has 14 amino acids. With 6 bases removed from V and 6 bases from J, the gap between germline ends came to 15 bases. The V gene's germline CDR1 is SNHLY and CDR2 FYNNEI. Sample treatment: oral pan-JAK inhibitor, 5-10 mg twice daily. Study findings and constraints: Tissue-resident alphabeta T cells belonging to normal skin likewise get sequenced within scalp specimens.

Investigators isolated RNA and reverse transcribed it into cDNA to act as the sequencing template. Sequenced by immunoSEQ multiplex PCR; TCRdb stores in-frame clones only, minus some. The sample lists 190,000 or so clones; roughly 53% were seen once. Turning to this clone: Its cognate antigen is unknown.

This receptor was taken from a human donor with alopecia areata. The chain joins TRBV2 to TRBJ1-5, with D tentatively TRBD1 (6 bases). Sequenced here: CD8+ T cells sorted from blood, sampled at week 24, from a patient treated with tofacitinib. Here the CDR3 reads CASSYRVTVQPQHF. CDR3 coding DNA: TGTGCCAGCAGCTACAGGGTTACGGTTCAGCCCCAGCATTTT.